This TCR beta chain was documented in a study of T-cell memory formation after mild COVID-19. The CDR3 length is 17 residues. CDR1 and CDR2 from the germline V gene are SEHNR and FQNEAQ (reference sequence). J gave up 1 base and V 5 bases, and 7 bases lay outside the gene matches. This clonotype was counted only a few times. TCRdb recomputed calls from the 5' RACE reads with MiXCR, one row per CDR3 protein. The repertoire holds some 150,000 distinct CDR3 sequences, with 20% to 25% as singletons. This sequence was found in an adult woman who had mild COVID-19 (a few samples of this study predate the infection). Cell type and time point are not known. V is TRBV7-9 and J is TRBJ2-3; TRBD2 matches 12 bases. Source material: PBMCs or a T cell subset sorted from them (not recorded which). CDR3 bases: TGTGCCAGCAGCATACCCTGGACTAGCGGGGGCACAGATACGCAGTATTTT. This sequence encodes CASSIPWTSGGTDTQYF.